This paragraph reports one TCR beta chain. TCRdb's table, derived via immunoSEQ multiplex PCR, lists solely in-frame clones and lacks some. The sample includes about 210,000 clones, approximately 82% of them seen just once. The data were obtained in a study of blood T cell repertoires in COVID-19. This CDR3 spans 15 amino acids. J gave up 3 bases and V 2 bases, and 5 bases lay outside the gene matches. Looked up from germline, CDR1 is KGHDR and CDR2 is SFDVKD. This TCR derives from a middle-aged man with active or convalescent COVID-19. What was sequenced was peripheral blood. V is TRBV24-1 and J is TRBJ2-7; 8 nucleotides align to TRBD2. CDR3 bases: TGTGCCACCAGTGATTACGGGAGGGCCGGCTACGAGCAGTACTTC. Translated, it gives CATSDYGRAGYEQYF.